This T cell receptor (beta chain) was captured by sequencing in a study of CD8+CD57+ T cells in acquired aplastic anemia. Study details: Recorded DNA amounts for sorted CD4+ and CD8+ cells had an average of around 3.5 ug. Study results and caveats: Patients and controls shared 25 to 35 CD8+ CDR3 sequences, highly expressed in patients. Statistical testing detected no significant gap in CD8+ Simpson's diversity between patients and controls.

Sequencing involved patients with CD8+CD57+ cell expansion previously shown by flow cytometry. All patients were therapy-naive when blood was sampled. Investigators profiled TCR beta VDJ and CDR3 from genomic DNA template. TCRdb reprocessed the reads with MiXCR, giving one entry per CDR3 protein. The repertoire holds roughly 190,000 distinct CDR3 sequences, approximately 48% seen once, with 9.7% in the top ten. The CDR3 is 12 amino acids. Trimming pared 5 bases from V and 5 bases from J, leaving 11 bases between. The V gene's germline CDR1 is DFQATT and CDR2 SNEGSKA (reference sequence). About this clonotype: The antigen remains unidentified.

This TCR derives from a human donor with aplastic anemia. This rearrangement joins TRBV20-1 to TRBJ2-3; the D is unclear. Sequencing was done on a sample of sorted CD4+, CD8+, or CD8+CD57+ T cells (not recorded which) from PBMCs. Here the CDR3 DNA reads TGCAGTGCTCCCCTACATAAAGATACGCAGTATTTT. Translating it yields CSAPLHKDTQYF.